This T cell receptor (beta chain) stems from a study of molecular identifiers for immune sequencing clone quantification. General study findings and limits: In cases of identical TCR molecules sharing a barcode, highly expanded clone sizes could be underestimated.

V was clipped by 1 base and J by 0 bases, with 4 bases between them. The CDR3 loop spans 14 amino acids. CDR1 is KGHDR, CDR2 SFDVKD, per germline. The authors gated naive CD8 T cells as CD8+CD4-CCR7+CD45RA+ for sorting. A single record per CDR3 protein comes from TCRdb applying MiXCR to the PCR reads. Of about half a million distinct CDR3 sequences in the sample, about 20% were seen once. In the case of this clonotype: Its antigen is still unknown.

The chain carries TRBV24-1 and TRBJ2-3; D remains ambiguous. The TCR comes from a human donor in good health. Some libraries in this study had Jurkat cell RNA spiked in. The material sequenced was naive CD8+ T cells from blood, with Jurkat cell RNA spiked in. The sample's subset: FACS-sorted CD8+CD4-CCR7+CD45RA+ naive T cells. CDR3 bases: TGTGCCACCAGTGATTTAACTAGCACAGATACGCAGTATTTT. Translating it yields CATSDLTSTDTQYF.